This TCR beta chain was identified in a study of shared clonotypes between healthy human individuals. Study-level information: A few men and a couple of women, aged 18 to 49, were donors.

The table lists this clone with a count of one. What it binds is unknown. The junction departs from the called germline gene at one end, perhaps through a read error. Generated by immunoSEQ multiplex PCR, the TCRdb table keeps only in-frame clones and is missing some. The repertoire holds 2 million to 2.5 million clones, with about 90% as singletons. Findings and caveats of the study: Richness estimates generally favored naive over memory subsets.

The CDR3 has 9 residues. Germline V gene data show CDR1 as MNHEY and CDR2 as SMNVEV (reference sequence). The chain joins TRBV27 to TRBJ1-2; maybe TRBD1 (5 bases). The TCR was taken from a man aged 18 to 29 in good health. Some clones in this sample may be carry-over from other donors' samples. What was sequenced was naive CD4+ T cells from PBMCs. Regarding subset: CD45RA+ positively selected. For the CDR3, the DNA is TGTGCCAGCAGGGGGTGGGAGGGGTTC. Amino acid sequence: CASRGWEGF.